The 29 T cell receptor beta chains listed next were all sequenced from one sample in a study of T cell responses to AZD1222 COVID-19 vaccine. Repertoires were generated with immunoSEQ multiplex PCR, while TCRdb's copy carries only in-frame clones and drops some. The top ten clones hold approximately 7% of a sample with around 88,000 clones, roughly nine tenths of them seen once. This sample comprised peripheral blood, obtained on day 0 of AZD1222 vaccination. The receptors shown here come from an adult in good health.

V is TRBV5-5 and J is TRBJ2-6; D is ambiguous. This CDR3 contains 17 residues. Trimming left V 0 bases short and J 0 bases short, with 10 bases between. CDR1 and CDR2 from the germline V gene are SGHKS and YYEKEE (reference sequence). The CDR3 is CASSLGAVPSGANVLTF. CDR3 nucleotides: TGTGCCAGCAGCTTGGGTGCGGTGCCCTCTGGGGCCAACGTCCTGACTTTC. Combining the CDR3 with reference TRBV5-5 and TRBJ2-6 gives the whole variable domain DAGVTQSPTHLIKTRGQQVTLRCSPISGHKSVSWYQQVLGQGPQFIFQYYEKEERGRGNFPDRFSARQFPNYSSELNVNALLLGDSALYLCASSLGAVPSGANVLTFGAGSRLTVL.

This clone came up a few times. V gene TRBV7-2 combines with J gene TRBJ2-7; either TRBD1 or TRBD2 may fit D (5 bases each). Germline values: CDR1 SGHTA, CDR2 FQGNSA. The CDR3 is 12 residues long. Trimming removed 4 bases from V and 6 bases from J, with 10 bases in between. The CDR3 is CASSSGRVEQYF. For the CDR3, the DNA is TGTGCCAGCAGCTCGGGACGTGTCGAGCAGTACTTC.

The chain joins TRBV7-9 to TRBJ2-3; possible D gene TRBD1, 7 bases. The CDR3 is 16 residues long. Germline CDR1 is SEHNR and CDR2 is FQNEAQ (reference sequence). Deletions cut 5 bases from V and 2 bases from J, with 17 bases between. The CDR3 loop reads CASSSQGGADTDTQYF. CDR3 DNA: TGTGCCAGCAGCAGTCAGGGGGGAGCCGACACAGATACGCAGTATTTT. Full variable domain (outside the CDR3, taken from reference TRBV7-9 and TRBJ2-3): DTGVSQNPRHKITKRGQNVTFRCDPISEHNRLYWYRQTLGQGPEFLTYFQNEAQLEKSRLLSDRFSAERPKGSFSTLEIQRTEQGDSAMYLCASSSQGGADTDTQYFGPGTRLTVL.

This chain's CDR3 is CASSLTQGGGRQPQHF. For the CDR3, the DNA is TGTGCCAGCAGCTTAACCCAGGGAGGGGGGAGGCAGCCCCAGCATTTT. The rearrangement uses TRBV7-8 and TRBJ1-5; D perhaps matches TRBD1 (6 bases). The CDR3 contains 16 residues. V was pared by 2 bases and J by 7 bases, with 18 bases between. The germline V gene encodes CDR1 SGHVS and CDR2 FQNEAQ.

The chain links TRBV7-9 to TRBJ2-2, with TRBD2 matching 13 bases. Germline V gives CDR1 SEHNR, CDR2 FQNEAQ (reference sequence). The CDR3 totals 17 residues. V shed 5 bases, J shed 7 bases, and the junction held 10 bases outside the gene matches. The CDR3 reads CASSPHRTSGSIGELFF. DNA of the CDR3: TGTGCCAGCAGCCCCCATCGGACTAGCGGGAGCATCGGGGAGCTGTTTTTT.

The J gene is TRBJ2-3, the V gene TRBV4-2, with 9 nucleotides matching TRBD1. Trimming removed 1 base from V and 5 bases from J; junction bases left unmatched: 7. The CDR3 runs to 16 residues. CDR1 is LGHNA and CDR2 is YNFKEQ in the germline V gene. This CDR3 reads CASSQVGTGSRDTQYF. The CDR3 nucleotides are TGTGCCAGCAGCCAAGTCGGGACAGGGAGTCGAGATACGCAGTATTTT.

This clone has a single count. This chain links TRBV28 with TRBJ1-5; 9 positions match TRBD1. Trimming took 6 bases from V and 0 from J; bases not matched to a gene: 15. Germline loops: CDR1 MDHEN, CDR2 SYDVKM. CDR3 length: 19 residues. This CDR3 is CASRHVTGGTLNSNQPQHF. As DNA, the CDR3 is TGTGCCAGCAGACATGTGACAGGGGGTACCCTAAATAGCAATCAGCCCCAGCATTTT.

This rearrangement joins TRBV27 to TRBJ1-2, with D uncertain. The CDR3 runs 15 residues. Trimming removed 0 bases at V and 5 bases at J, with 13 bases between. Germline V gene lookup returns CDR1 MNHEY and CDR2 SMNVEV (reference sequence). The CDR3 nucleotides are TGTGCCAGCAGTTTATCCCAAACGGGTGGATATGGCTACACCTTC. Its translation: CASSLSQTGGYGYTF.

This rearrangement joins TRBV6-5 to TRBJ1-1; TRBD1 is a possible D gene (5 bases). V was cut by 6 bases and J by 7 bases, with 9 bases left in between. The CDR3 covers 11 residues. From germline, CDR1 is MNHEY and CDR2 SVGAGI. CDR3 sequence (DNA): TGTGCCAGCAGACTTACAGGTGAAGCTTTCTTT. Encoded protein: CASRLTGEAFF.

The chain joins TRBV24-1 to TRBJ1-1; D remains unclear. This CDR3 has 13 residues. Deletions cut 4 bases from V and 5 bases from J, with 10 bases between. Germline CDR1 reads KGHDR; CDR2 reads SFDVKD. The CDR3 coding sequence is TGTGCCACCAGTGACGTTGGAGCAACTGAAGCTTTCTTT. Translating it yields CATSDVGATEAFF.

This rearrangement joins TRBV19 to TRBJ1-1; D is possibly TRBD1 (5 bases). Between the trimmed V and J ends, which lost 4 bases and 4 bases, there was a span of 13 bases. This CDR3 region has 14 residues. The germline CDR1 and CDR2 sequences are LNHDA and SQIVND (reference sequence). As DNA, the CDR3 is TGTGCCAGTAGTAGGGCCGCCGGGGGCACTGAAGCTTTCTTT. It translates to CASSRAAGGTEAFF.

The chain links TRBV5-1 to TRBJ2-7; D is possibly TRBD1 (6 bases). Trimming cost V 1 base and J 2 bases, with 13 bases left between them. This CDR3 is built from 15 residues. CDR1 is SGHRS and CDR2 is YFSETQ in the germline V gene. The CDR3 region is CASSLLSGDPYEQYF. As DNA, the CDR3 is TGCGCCAGCAGCTTGCTGTCAGGGGATCCCTACGAGCAGTACTTC.

This chain links TRBV5-5 with TRBJ2-7; 9 bases line up with TRBD1. Trimming removed 4 bases from V and 3 bases from J; junction bases left unmatched: 14. The CDR3 loop spans 17 amino acids. The germline V gene has CDR1 SGHKS and CDR2 YYEKEE (reference sequence). CDR3 in amino acids: CASSQVTGTGNFYEQYF. CDR3 sequence (DNA): TGTGCCAGCAGCCAAGTAACCGGGACAGGGAATTTCTACGAGCAGTACTTC.

The chain is built from TRBV4-3 and TRBJ2-1; 12 bases match TRBD2. Germline CDR1 reads LGHNA; CDR2 reads YSLEER. V was pared by 0 bases and J by 6 bases, with 9 bases of the junction left unmatched. CDR3 size: 18 residues. CDR3 coding DNA: TGCGCCAGCAGCCAAGAAAGACTAGCGGGAGTTGGCGGCAATGAGCAGTTCTTC. Protein: CASSQERLAGVGGNEQFF.

The CDR3 coding sequence is TGTGCCAGCAGTTTTTTCTGGGACAGCTACAATGAGCAGTTCTTC. This codes for CASSFFWDSYNEQFF. This chain joins TRBV28 and TRBJ2-1; 7 bases map to TRBD1. Per germline, CDR1 MDHEN and CDR2 SYDVKM. There are 15 residues in the CDR3. After removal of 3 bases from V and 3 bases from J, the junction contained 5 bases not matched to a gene.

This chain joins TRBV24-1 and TRBJ2-3; 9 nucleotides align to TRBD1. Per the germline V gene, CDR1 is KGHDR and CDR2 is SFDVKD. The CDR3 covers 18 residues. The ends lost 1 base at V and 4 bases at J; junction bases unmatched: 11. The CDR3 DNA is TGTGCCACCAGTGATTTCCCATATACAGGGGGCGCAGCAGATACGCAGTATTTT. This encodes CATSDFPYTGGAADTQYF.

J is TRBJ2-1 and V is TRBV2; TRBD1 might be the D (6 bases). Germline lookup yields CDR1 SNHLY and CDR2 FYNNEI. The germline V and J ends were trimmed by 4 bases and 15 bases, with 16 bases remaining between them. This CDR3 region has 12 residues. CDR3 region: CASSGRGRGTFF. The CDR3 DNA reads TGTGCCAGCAGTGGCAGGGGTCGAGGGACGTTCTTC.

The J gene is TRBJ2-7, the V gene TRBV27; 8 bases are shared with TRBD2. The germline V gene has CDR1 MNHEY and CDR2 SMNVEV (reference sequence). With 6 bases clipped from V and 3 bases from J, the junction kept 16 bases outside the gene matches. This CDR3 region has 17 residues. The CDR3 loop reads CASSLRGSGSPYYEQYF. The CDR3 DNA reads as TGTGCCAGCAGCCTTAGGGGGAGCGGGAGCCCCTACTACGAGCAGTACTTC.

The chain is built from TRBV28 and TRBJ1-1; tentative D call: TRBD1 (6 bases). V was shortened by 7 bases and J by 0 bases, with 18 bases between the two germline ends. This CDR3 region has 16 residues. Looked up from germline, CDR1 is MDHEN and CDR2 is SYDVKM. Written as DNA, the CDR3 is TGTGCCAGCAACAAGGGGGGCGCGCGTATGAACACTGAAGCTTTCTTT. Residues: CASNKGGARMNTEAFF.

This sequence joins TRBV7-9 and TRBJ1-6; D is undetermined. From germline, CDR1 is SEHNR and CDR2 FQNEAQ (reference sequence). V lost 2 bases and J lost 6, with 5 bases in between. The CDR3 runs 13 residues. The chain's CDR3 is CASSLITNSPLHF. The CDR3, as DNA: TGTGCCAGCAGCTTAATCACTAATTCACCCCTCCACTTT. The full variable domain, completed using reference TRBV7-9 and TRBJ1-6, is DTGVSQNPRHKITKRGQNVTFRCDPISEHNRLYWYRQTLGQGPEFLTYFQNEAQLEKSRLLSDRFSAERPKGSFSTLEIQRTEQGDSAMYLCASSLITNSPLHFGNGTRLTVT.

J is TRBJ1-5 and V is TRBV12-3 or TRBV12-4; the D is unclear. V dropped 0 bases and J dropped 6 bases, with 6 bases sitting between them. This CDR3 contains 13 residues. In DNA form, the CDR3 reads TGTGCCAGCAGTTTAGCGCGGAGTCAGCCCCAGCATTTT. Encoded protein: CASSLARSQPQHF.

The genes are TRBV6-1 and TRBJ1-1; D is possibly TRBD1 (6 bases). Deletions cut 1 base from V and 11 bases from J, with 14 bases between. This CDR3 region has 13 residues. Germline V gene sequence: CDR1 MNHNS, CDR2 SASEGT. CDR3 sequence: CASSEVRGLLAFF. For the CDR3, the DNA is TGTGCCAGCAGTGAAGTCCGGGGGCTGTTGGCTTTCTTT.

The chain recombines TRBV29-1 with TRBJ1-3, with unresolved D. The CDR3 runs 14 residues. Germline loops: CDR1 SQVTM, CDR2 ANQGSEA. V shed 4 bases and J shed 0 bases, with 10 bases lying between them. CDR3 nucleotide sequence: TGCAGCGTTGCCCCCAGTGCCTCTGGAAACACCATATATTTT. It is translated as CSVAPSASGNTIYF.

Of note for this clone: No DNA is shown, since the ends of the CDR3 on it are uncertain; the CDR3 is the one TCRdb lists. The chain links TRBV4-1 to TRBJ1-1; whether TRBD1, the table's D call, matches the DNA was not checked. CDR1 and CDR2 from the germline V gene are MGHRA and YSYEKL. The CDR3 spans 14 amino acids, including both terminal residues. The CDR3 loop reads CASSPKGWAGGTFF.

The chain is built from TRBV7-9 and TRBJ2-7; possible D gene TRBD2, 6 bases. Germline V CDR1 and CDR2: SEHNR, FQNEAQ (reference sequence). V shed 5 bases and J shed 0 bases, with 14 bases lying between them. The CDR3 extends over 15 amino acids. The CDR3 protein is CASSPLGGSSYEQYF. The CDR3 DNA is TGTGCCAGCAGCCCCCTTGGAGGGAGCTCCTACGAGCAGTACTTC. Using reference TRBV7-9 and TRBJ2-7 for the parts outside the CDR3, the full variable domain is DTGVSQNPRHKITKRGQNVTFRCDPISEHNRLYWYRQTLGQGPEFLTYFQNEAQLEKSRLLSDRFSAERPKGSFSTLEIQRTEQGDSAMYLCASSPLGGSSYEQYFGPGTRLTVT.

The chain carries TRBV30 and TRBJ1-3; D remains ambiguous. The CDR3 has 14 amino acids. Trimming removed 4 bases at V and 0 bases at J, with 10 bases between. The V gene's germline CDR1 is GTSNPN and CDR2 SVGIG (reference sequence). The CDR3 DNA is TGTGCCTGGACGGACCGAAGCTCTGGAAACACCATATATTTT. Its translation: CAWTDRSSGNTIYF.

V usage is TRBV7-2 and J usage is TRBJ2-2; 11 bases are shared with TRBD2. Germline CDR1 is SGHTA and CDR2 is FQGNSA. The CDR3 is 17 residues long. J gave up 4 bases and V 3 bases, and 7 bases lay outside the gene matches. Written as DNA, the CDR3 is TGTGCCAGCAGCTTTAGTAGCGGGAGGGGACGCACCGGGGAGCTGTTTTTT. Its protein is CASSFSSGRGRTGELFF.

This clone appeared once. This chain joins TRBV3-1 (or the pseudogene TRBV3-2) and TRBJ2-7, with 10 bases that match TRBD2. V shed 0 bases, J shed 1 base, and the junction held 6 bases outside the gene matches. Looked up from germline, CDR1 is LGHDT and CDR2 is YNNKEL (reference sequence). CDR3 length: 17 residues. This CDR3 is CASSQDLPTSGSYEQYF. For the CDR3, the DNA is TGTGCCAGCAGCCAAGATCTCCCGACTAGCGGGTCCTACGAGCAGTACTTC.

The chain links TRBV28 to TRBJ1-1; the match to TRBD1 covers 7 bases. Germline V CDR1 and CDR2: MDHEN, SYDVKM. Trimming cost V 6 bases and J 2 bases; bases outside gene matches: 6. CDR3 length: 14 amino acids. CDR3 in DNA: TGTGCCAGCAGCCCGGGGACAGCCAACACTGAAGCTTTCTTT. Encoded protein: CASSPGTANTEAFF. The entire variable domain, with the rest obtained from reference TRBV28 and TRBJ1-1, is as follows: DVKVTQSSRYLVKRTGEKVFLECVQDMDHENMFWYRQDPGLGLRLIYFSYDVKMKEKGDIPEGYSVSREKKERFSLILESASTNQTSMYLCASSPGTANTEAFFGQGTRLTVV.